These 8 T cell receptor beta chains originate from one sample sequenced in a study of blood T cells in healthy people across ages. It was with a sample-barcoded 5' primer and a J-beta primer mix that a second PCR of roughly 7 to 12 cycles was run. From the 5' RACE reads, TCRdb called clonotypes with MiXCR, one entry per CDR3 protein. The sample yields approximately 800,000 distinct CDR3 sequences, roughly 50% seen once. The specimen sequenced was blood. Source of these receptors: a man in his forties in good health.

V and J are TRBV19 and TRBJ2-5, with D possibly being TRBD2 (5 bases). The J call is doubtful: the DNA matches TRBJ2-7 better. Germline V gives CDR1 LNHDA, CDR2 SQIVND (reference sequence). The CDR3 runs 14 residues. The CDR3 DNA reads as TGTGCCAGTAGTCTGGGAGCGGAAATCTACGAGCAGTACTTC. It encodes CASSLGAEIYEQYF.

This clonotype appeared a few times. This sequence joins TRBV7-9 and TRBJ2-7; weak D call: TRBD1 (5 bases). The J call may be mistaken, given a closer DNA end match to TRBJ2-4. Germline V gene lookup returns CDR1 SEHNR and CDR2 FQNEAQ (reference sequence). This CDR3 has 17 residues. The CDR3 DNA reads TGTGCCAGCAGCTTAGTGGGGCCAAGGGGATTTCAGAGCATTCAGTACTTC. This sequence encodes CASSLVGPRGFQSIQYF.

The CDR3 here is CASSTGALSYNEQFF. CDR3 bases: TGTGCCAGCAGTACAGGGGCCCTTTCCTACAATGAGCAGTTCTTC. The rearrangement joins TRBV25-1 to TRBJ2-1, with TRBD1 matching over 7 bases. Losses at the gene ends were 5 bases for V and 1 base for J; bases not matched to a gene: 5. CDR3 length: 15 residues. The germline V gene encodes CDR1 MGHDK and CDR2 SYGVNS.

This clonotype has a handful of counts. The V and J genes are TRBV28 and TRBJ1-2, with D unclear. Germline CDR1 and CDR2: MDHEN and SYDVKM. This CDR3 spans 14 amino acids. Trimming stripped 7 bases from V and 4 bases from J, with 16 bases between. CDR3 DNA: TGTGCCAGCACCGAAGAGAGGACGGGCTATGGCTACACCTTC. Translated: CASTEERTGYGYTF.

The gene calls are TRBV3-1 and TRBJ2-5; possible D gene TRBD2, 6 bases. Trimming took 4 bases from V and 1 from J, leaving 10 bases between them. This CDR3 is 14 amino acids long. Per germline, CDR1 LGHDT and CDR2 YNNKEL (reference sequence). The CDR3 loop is CASSRDSFQETQYF. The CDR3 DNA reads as TGTGCCAGCAGCCGGGACTCCTTCCAAGAGACCCAGTACTTC.

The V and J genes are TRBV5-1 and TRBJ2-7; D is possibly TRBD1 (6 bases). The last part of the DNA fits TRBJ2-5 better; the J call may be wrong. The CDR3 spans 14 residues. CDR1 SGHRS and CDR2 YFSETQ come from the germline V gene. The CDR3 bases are TGCGCCAGCAGCTTGGAGGACAGTAGCGAGACCCAGTACTTC. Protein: CASSLEDSSETQYF.

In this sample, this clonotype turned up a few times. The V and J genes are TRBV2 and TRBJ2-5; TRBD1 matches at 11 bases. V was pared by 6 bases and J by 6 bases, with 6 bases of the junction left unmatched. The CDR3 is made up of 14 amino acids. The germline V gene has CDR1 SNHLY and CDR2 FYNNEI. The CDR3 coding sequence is TGTGCCAGCAGGGATGGGACAGGGGGAAAGACCCAGTACTTC. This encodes CASRDGTGGKTQYF.

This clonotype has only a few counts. Here the CDR3 reads CASERTGEQFF. The CDR3 nucleotides read TGTGCCAGCGAGCGAACTGGTGAGCAGTTCTTC. V is TRBV7-9 and J is TRBJ2-1; the D is unclear. The V gene lost 8 bases and the J gene lost 9 bases, with 11 bases spanning the gap. This CDR3 region has 11 residues. Germline loops: CDR1 SEHNR, CDR2 FQNEAQ (reference sequence).